Shown below are 4 T cell receptor beta chains from a single sample sequenced in a study of vaccination effects on CD4 cells after COVID-19. Pools of viral peptides were used by the ViraFEST assay to expand antigen-specific CD4+ T cells ahead of sequencing. CD4+ T cells were isolated after 10 days of culture. Confirmation by PCR established that the person had SARS-CoV-2 infection between March and December 2020. The data were produced by immunoSEQ multiplex PCR, yet TCRdb's version contains in-frame clones alone and is incomplete. This table has under 20,000 clones, around 76% appearing once. No antigen has been assigned to these receptors. This specimen consisted of CD4+ T cells from PBMCs cultured with SARS-CoV-2 spike peptides, obtained before COVID-19 vaccination. The receptors were gathered from a human donor who had a prior SARS-CoV-2 infection.

The V call is TRBV5-1, the J call TRBJ2-7; D gene unclear. The V end was cut by 4 bases, the J end by 3 bases, with 11 bases between. This CDR3 comprises 13 residues. Germline CDR1 reads SGHRS; CDR2 reads YFSETQ. CDR3 DNA sequence: TGCGCCAGCAGCATTGGGCTTATCTACGAGCAGTACTTC. This sequence encodes CASSIGLIYEQYF.

This chain connects TRBV10-3 to TRBJ2-7, with 9 bases lining up with TRBD2. Looked up from germline, CDR1 is ENHRY and CDR2 is SYGVKD. With V trimmed by 10 bases and J by 2 bases, 6 bases remained unmatched. CDR3 length: 13 amino acids. CDR3 protein: CASASGTTYEQYF. The CDR3 nucleotides are TGTGCCAGCGCTAGCGGGACTACCTACGAGCAGTACTTC.

A few counts support this clone. The rearrangement uses TRBV11-2 and TRBJ2-2; TRBD2 matches at 8 bases. Trimming cost V 3 bases and J 4 bases; bases outside gene matches: 7. The germline CDR1 and CDR2 sequences are SGHAT and FQNNGV. This CDR3 contains 16 residues. CDR3 DNA: TGTGCCAGCAGCTTTATAGCGGGGTCGTCCACCGGGGAGCTGTTTTTT. Protein: CASSFIAGSSTGELFF. Together with reference TRBV11-2 and TRBJ2-2, the CDR3 gives the full variable domain: EAGVAQSPRYKIIEKRQSVAFWCNPISGHATLYWYQQILGQGPKLLIQFQNNGVVDDSQLPKDRFSAERLKGVDSTLKIQPAKLEDSAVYLCASSFIAGSSTGELFFGEGSRLTVL.

This sequence joins TRBV4-1 and TRBJ2-7; D is unresolved. CDR1 and CDR2 (germline): MGHRA, YSYEKL. The CDR3 totals 13 residues. V was pared by 4 bases and J by 7 bases, with 14 bases between. For the CDR3, the DNA is TGCGCCAGCAGCCCCGCCAAAGGGTTGGAGCAGTACTTC. Translation: CASSPAKGLEQYF.